This T cell receptor (beta chain) was sequenced for a study of technical replicates of blood from a handful of donors. Using immunoSEQ multiplex PCR, the repertoire was profiled, and TCRdb retains in-frame clones only, with some absent. The sample has 65,000 to 70,000 clones; 80% to 90% are singletons. Per the germline V gene, CDR1 is LNHDA and CDR2 is SQIVND (reference sequence). With 5 bases removed from V and 0 bases from J, the gap between germline ends came to 11 bases. The CDR3 sequence is 15 residues long. Source material: PBMCs. The sequence was collected from a human donor in good health. Some clones in this sample may be carry-over from other donors' samples. The chain uses TRBV19 and TRBJ1-5; TRBD1 might be the D (6 bases). The CDR3 here is CASSRRTDSNQPQHF. In nucleotides, the CDR3 is TGTGCCAGTAGTCGAAGGACAGATAGCAATCAGCCCCAGCATTTT.